This TCR beta chain stems from a study of shared clonotypes between healthy human individuals. At the level of the study: The cohort comprised a couple of women and a few men. Their ages spanned 18 to 49 years.

V lost 3 bases, J lost 1 base, and 15 bases lay in between. The germline V gene encodes CDR1 MGHRA and CDR2 YSYEKL. This CDR3 region has 16 residues. Genomic DNA of every subset was divided equally among multiple immunoSEQ plates. The repertoire was sequenced with immunoSEQ multiplex PCR; TCRdb's copy has only in-frame clones and lacks some. The table records about 2 million clones, roughly 94% of them present only once. Naive CD8 populations comprised CD45RO-negative cells positively selected for CCR7, excluding terminally differentiated effector memory CD45RA+ cells. Healthy adults negative for HIV, lacking recent acute infections or vaccinations, served as donors.

What was sequenced was naive CD8+ T cells sorted from blood. The TCR originated in a man between 18 and 29 years old in good health. The chain has TRBV4-1 and TRBJ1-1; perhaps TRBD1 as D (5 bases). The CDR3: CASSQAGTPRNTEAFF. In nucleotides, the CDR3 is TGCGCCAGCAGCCAGGCCGGGACTCCCCGGAACACTGAAGCTTTCTTT.